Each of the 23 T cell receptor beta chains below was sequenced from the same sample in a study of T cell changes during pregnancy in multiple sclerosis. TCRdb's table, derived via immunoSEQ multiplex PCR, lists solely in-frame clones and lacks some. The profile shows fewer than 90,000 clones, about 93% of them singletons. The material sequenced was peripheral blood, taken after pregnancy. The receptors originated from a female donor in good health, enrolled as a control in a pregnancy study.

CDR3 sequence: CASSGRGAEETQYF. The CDR3 nucleotides are TGCGCCAGCAGCGGGAGGGGGGCTGAGGAGACCCAGTACTTC. V and J are TRBV5-1 and TRBJ2-5; D might be TRBD2 (7 bases). Trimming cost V 4 bases and J 5 bases, with 15 bases left between them. This CDR3 has 14 residues. Per the germline V gene, CDR1 is SGHRS and CDR2 is YFSETQ.

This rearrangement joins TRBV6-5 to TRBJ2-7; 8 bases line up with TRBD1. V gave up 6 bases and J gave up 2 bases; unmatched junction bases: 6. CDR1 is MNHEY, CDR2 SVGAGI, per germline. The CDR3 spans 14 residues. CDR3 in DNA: TGTGCCAGCAGAGAGACAGGGGATCCCTACGAGCAGTACTTC. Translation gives CASRETGDPYEQYF.

The CDR3 coding sequence is TGTGCCAGCAGTTTGGCGGCCCCCCACGAGCAGTACTTC. This translates into CASSLAAPHEQYF. The chain has TRBV28 and TRBJ2-7, with D unresolved. Between the trimmed V and J ends, which lost 3 bases and 5 bases, there was a span of 11 bases. This CDR3 region has 13 residues. The germline V gene has CDR1 MDHEN and CDR2 SYDVKM.

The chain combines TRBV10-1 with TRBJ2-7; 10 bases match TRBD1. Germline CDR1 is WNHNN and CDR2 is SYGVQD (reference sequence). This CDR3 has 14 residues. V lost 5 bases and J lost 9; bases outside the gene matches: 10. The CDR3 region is CASSPQPRDRGQYF. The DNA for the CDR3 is TGCGCCAGCAGTCCCCAGCCACGGGACAGGGGGCAGTACTTC.

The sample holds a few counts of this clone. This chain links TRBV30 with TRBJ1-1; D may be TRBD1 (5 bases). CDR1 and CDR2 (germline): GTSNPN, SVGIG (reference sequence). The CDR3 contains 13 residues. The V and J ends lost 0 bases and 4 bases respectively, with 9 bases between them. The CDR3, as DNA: TGTGCCTGGAGTGTACAAGGGGTCACTGAAGCTTTCTTT. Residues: CAWSVQGVTEAFF.

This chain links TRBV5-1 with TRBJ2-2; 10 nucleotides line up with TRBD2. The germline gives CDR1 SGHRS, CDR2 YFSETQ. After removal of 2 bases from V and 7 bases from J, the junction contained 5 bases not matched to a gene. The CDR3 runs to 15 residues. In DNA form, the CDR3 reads TGCGCCAGCAGCTTAGCTAGCGGGAGAGTCGGGGAGCTGTTTTTT. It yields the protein CASSLASGRVGELFF.

The CDR3 spells CASSPVIPYTIYF. CDR3 nucleotide sequence: TGTGCCAGCAGCCCGGTGATCCCATACACCATATATTTT. The chain recombines TRBV28 with TRBJ1-3; no firm D call. There are 13 residues in the CDR3. Trimming cost V 6 bases and J 8 bases, with 14 bases left between them. Per the germline V gene, CDR1 is MDHEN and CDR2 is SYDVKM.

The CDR3 reads CASSQYNTEAFF. The CDR3 DNA is TGTGCCAGCAGCCAGTATAACACTGAAGCTTTCTTT. The chain uses TRBV11-2 and TRBJ1-1; D is unclear. V gave up 5 bases and J gave up 2 bases, with 6 bases separating them. CDR3 size: 12 residues. Germline-derived CDR1 and CDR2 are SGHAT and FQNNGV.

CDR3 loop: CASSTDSIATQYF. In DNA, the CDR3 is TGTGCCAGCTCCACGGACAGTATAGCGACCCAGTACTTC. The chain carries TRBV18 and TRBJ2-5, with D possibly TRBD1 on 6 matching bases. The germline V and J ends were trimmed by 6 bases and 7 bases, with 15 bases remaining between them. This CDR3 comprises 13 residues. Germline V CDR1 and CDR2: KGHSH, LQKENI.

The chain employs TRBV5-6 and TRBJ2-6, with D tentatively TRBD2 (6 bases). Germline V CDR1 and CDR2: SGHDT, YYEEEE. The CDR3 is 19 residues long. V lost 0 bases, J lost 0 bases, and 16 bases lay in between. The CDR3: CASSLVGEVRDSGANVLTF. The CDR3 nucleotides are TGTGCCAGCAGCTTGGTCGGGGAGGTGAGAGACTCTGGGGCCAACGTCCTGACTTTC.

The CDR3 loop reads CASSFLGTSGSWAATDTQYF. Here the CDR3 DNA reads TGTGCCAGCAGCTTTTTAGGGACTAGCGGCTCGTGGGCGGCCACAGATACGCAGTATTTT. This chain links TRBV5-8 with TRBJ2-3, with 11 nucleotides matching TRBD2. Germline loops: CDR1 SGHTS, CDR2 YDEGEE. CDR3 length: 20 amino acids. Trimming removed 2 bases from V and 2 bases from J; junction bases left unmatched: 16.

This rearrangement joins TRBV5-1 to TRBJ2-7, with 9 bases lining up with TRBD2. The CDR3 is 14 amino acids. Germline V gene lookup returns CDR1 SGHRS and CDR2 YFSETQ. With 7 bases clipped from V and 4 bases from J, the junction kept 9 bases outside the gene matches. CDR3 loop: CASPGSREGYEQYF. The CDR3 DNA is TGCGCCAGCCCGGGGTCGCGGGAGGGGTACGAGCAGTACTTC.

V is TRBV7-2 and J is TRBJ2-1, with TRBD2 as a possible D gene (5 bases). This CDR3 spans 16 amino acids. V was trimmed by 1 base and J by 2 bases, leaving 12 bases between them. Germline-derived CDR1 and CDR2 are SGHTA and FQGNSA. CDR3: CASSLVPGVAYNEQFF. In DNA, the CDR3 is TGTGCCAGCAGCTTAGTGCCCGGGGTCGCCTACAATGAGCAGTTCTTC.

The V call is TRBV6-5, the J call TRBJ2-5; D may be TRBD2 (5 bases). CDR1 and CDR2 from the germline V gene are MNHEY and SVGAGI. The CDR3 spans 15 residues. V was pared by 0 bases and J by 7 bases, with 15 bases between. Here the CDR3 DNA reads TGTGCCAGCAGTTACTCTCACCGGGGTAAATTGACCCAGTACTTC. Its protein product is CASSYSHRGKLTQYF.

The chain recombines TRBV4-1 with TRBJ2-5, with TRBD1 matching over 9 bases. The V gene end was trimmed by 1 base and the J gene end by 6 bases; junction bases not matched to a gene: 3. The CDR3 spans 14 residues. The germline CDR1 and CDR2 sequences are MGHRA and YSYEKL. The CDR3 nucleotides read TGCGCCAGCAGCCAAGTTGGGACAGGGAAGACCCAGTACTTC. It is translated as CASSQVGTGKTQYF.

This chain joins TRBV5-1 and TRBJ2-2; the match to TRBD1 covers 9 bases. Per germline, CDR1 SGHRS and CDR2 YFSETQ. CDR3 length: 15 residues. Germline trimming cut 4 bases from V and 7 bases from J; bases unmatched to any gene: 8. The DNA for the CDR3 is TGCGCCAGCAGCCCGAGGACAGGGGACGTCGGGGAGCTGTTTTTT. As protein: CASSPRTGDVGELFF. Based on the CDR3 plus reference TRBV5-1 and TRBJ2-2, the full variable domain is KAGVTQTPRYLIKTRGQQVTLSCSPISGHRSVSWYQQTPGQGLQFLFEYFSETQRNKGNFPGRFSGRQFSNSRSEMNVSTLELGDSALYLCASSPRTGDVGELFFGEGSRLTVL.

The CDR3 here is CASSLGTSGRLSYEQYF. The CDR3, as DNA: TGTGCCAGCAGCCTCGGGACTAGCGGGAGGCTCTCCTACGAGCAGTACTTC. The J gene is TRBJ2-7, the V gene TRBV28; 15 bases are a match to TRBD2. CDR3 length equals 17 residues. Trimming cost V 6 bases and J 0 bases; bases outside gene matches: 6. The germline gives CDR1 MDHEN, CDR2 SYDVKM.

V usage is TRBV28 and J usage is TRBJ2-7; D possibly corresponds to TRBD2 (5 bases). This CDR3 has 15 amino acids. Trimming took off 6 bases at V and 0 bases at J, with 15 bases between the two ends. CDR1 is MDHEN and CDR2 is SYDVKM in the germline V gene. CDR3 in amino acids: CASRRGLSNSYEQYF. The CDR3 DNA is TGTGCCAGCAGAAGAGGACTCTCTAACTCCTACGAGCAGTACTTC.

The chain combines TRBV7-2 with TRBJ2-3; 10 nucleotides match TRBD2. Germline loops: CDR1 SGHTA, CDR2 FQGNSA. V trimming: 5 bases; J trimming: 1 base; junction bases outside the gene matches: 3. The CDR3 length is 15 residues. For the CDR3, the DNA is TGTGCCAGCAGCCTCCTAGCGGGAGGCACAGATACGCAGTATTTT. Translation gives CASSLLAGGTDTQYF.

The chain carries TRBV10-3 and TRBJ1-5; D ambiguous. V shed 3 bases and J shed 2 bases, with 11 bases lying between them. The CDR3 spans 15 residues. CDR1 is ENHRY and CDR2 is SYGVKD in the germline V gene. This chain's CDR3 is CAISDGLVGNQPQHF. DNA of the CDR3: TGTGCCATCAGTGACGGGTTAGTGGGCAATCAGCCCCAGCATTTT.

The CDR3 DNA sequence: TGTGCCAGCAGCGCCCGGACTAGCGGGAGACAAGAGACCCAGTACTTC. Amino acid sequence: CASSARTSGRQETQYF. The rearrangement links TRBV5-6 to TRBJ2-5, with TRBD2 matching over 13 bases. CDR3 length: 16 residues. J lost 2 bases, V lost 4 bases, and 5 bases had no gene match. Germline V gene data show CDR1 as SGHDT and CDR2 as YYEEEE. The entire variable domain, with the rest obtained from reference TRBV5-6 and TRBJ2-5, is as follows: DAGVTQSPTHLIKTRGQQVTLRCSPKSGHDTVSWYQQALGQGPQFIFQYYEEEERQRGNFPDRFSGHQFPNYSSELNVNALLLGDSALYLCASSARTSGRQETQYFGPGTRLLVL.

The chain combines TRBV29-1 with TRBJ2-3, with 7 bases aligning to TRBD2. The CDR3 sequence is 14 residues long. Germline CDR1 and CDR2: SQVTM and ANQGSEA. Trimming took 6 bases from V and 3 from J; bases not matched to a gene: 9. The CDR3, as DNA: TGCAGCGTAAAGAGACTAGCACTAACAGATACGCAGTATTTT. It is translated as CSVKRLALTDTQYF.

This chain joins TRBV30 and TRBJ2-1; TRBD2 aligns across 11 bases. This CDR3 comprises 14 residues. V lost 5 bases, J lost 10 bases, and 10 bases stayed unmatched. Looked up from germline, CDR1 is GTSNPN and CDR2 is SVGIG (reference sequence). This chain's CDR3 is CAWGHSGRGGEQFF. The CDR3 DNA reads TGTGCCTGGGGCCATAGCGGGAGGGGAGGGGAGCAGTTCTTC.